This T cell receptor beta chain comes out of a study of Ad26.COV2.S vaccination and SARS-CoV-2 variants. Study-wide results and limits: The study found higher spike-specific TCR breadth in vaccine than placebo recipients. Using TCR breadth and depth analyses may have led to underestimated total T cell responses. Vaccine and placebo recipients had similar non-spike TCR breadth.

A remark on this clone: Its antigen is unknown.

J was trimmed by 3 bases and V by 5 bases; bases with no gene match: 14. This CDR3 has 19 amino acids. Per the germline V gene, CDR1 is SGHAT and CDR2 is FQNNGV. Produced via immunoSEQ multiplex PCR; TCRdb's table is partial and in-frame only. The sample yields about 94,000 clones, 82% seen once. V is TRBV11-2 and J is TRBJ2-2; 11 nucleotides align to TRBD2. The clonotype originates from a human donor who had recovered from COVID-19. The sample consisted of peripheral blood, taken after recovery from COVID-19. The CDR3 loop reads CASSLRVPTSGAHTGELFF. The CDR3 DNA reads TGTGCCAGCAGCCTCCGGGTACCGACTAGCGGGGCCCACACCGGGGAGCTGTTTTTT.